The clone carrying this T cell receptor beta chain was seen a single time. RNA was isolated and reverse transcribed to cDNA, the sequencing template. Sequencing used immunoSEQ multiplex PCR; TCRdb keeps in-frame clones, though not all of them. Among some 51,000 clones, 90% to 97% were seen once, and the ten largest hold under 30%. This sample is drawn from a study of CD8+ T cells in alopecia areata. This CDR3 has 13 amino acids. Germline V gene sequence: CDR1 MGHDK, CDR2 SYGVNS. V lost 8 bases, J lost 7 bases, and 17 bases lay in between. The sequence was collected from a human donor with alopecia areata. The genes are TRBV25-1 and TRBJ1-1, with D unresolved. Material: CD8+ T cells sorted from blood, obtained at week 0. The CDR3 protein is CASGKGPIYEAFF. The CDR3 DNA follows: TGTGCCAGCGGTAAAGGGCCAATCTATGAAGCTTTCTTT.